This record covers a single T cell receptor beta chain. The CDR3 spans 16 residues. Germline CDR1 MNHEY, CDR2 SVGAGI. V was trimmed by 2 bases and J by 1 base, leaving 12 bases between them. The sample belongs to a study of CD8 T cells in ankylosing spondylitis. Scientists made TCR beta libraries using quantitative 5'-RACE with molecular barcodes. TCRdb itself ran the 5' RACE reads through MiXCR, one entry per CDR3 protein. Of approximately 35,000 distinct CDR3 sequences detected, approximately 10% appear once; the ten largest clones hold about 19%. Sequencing input: synovial fluid, either unsorted or a sorted T cell fraction (not recorded which). V gene TRBV6-5 combines with J gene TRBJ2-1; tentative D call: TRBD1 (5 bases). This TCR was sampled from a male donor with ankylosing spondylitis. CDR3 protein: CASSYLPGMSYNEQFF. As DNA, the CDR3 is TGTGCCAGCAGTTACCTGCCAGGGATGTCCTACAATGAGCAGTTCTTC.